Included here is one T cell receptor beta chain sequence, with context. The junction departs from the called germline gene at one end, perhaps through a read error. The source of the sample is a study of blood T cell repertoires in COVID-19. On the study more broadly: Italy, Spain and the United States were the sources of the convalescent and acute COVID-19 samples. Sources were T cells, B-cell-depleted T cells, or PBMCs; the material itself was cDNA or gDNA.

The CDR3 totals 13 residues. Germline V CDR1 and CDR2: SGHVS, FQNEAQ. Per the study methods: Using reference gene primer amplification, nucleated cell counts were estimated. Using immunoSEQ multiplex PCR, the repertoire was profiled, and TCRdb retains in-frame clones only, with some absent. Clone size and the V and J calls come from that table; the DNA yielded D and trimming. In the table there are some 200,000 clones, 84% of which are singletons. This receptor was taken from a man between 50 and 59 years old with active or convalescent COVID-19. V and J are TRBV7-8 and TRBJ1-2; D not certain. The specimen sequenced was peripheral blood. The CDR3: CASSLGTHDLALF. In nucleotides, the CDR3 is TGTGCCAGCAGCTTAGGGACCCACGATCTAGCCCTCTTC.